This TCR beta chain was sequenced during a study of blood T cell repertoires in COVID-19. Study-wide background: PBMCs, B-cell-depleted T cells, or T cells provided the cDNA or gDNA that made up the material.

CDR3 size: 20 residues. Trimming left V 3 bases short and J 4 bases short, with 30 bases between. Germline-derived CDR1 and CDR2 are LNHDA and SQIVND (reference sequence). As processed by the authors: Amplified reference gene primers provided the basis for estimating nucleated cell counts. Clones were sequenced by immunoSEQ multiplex PCR, and TCRdb holds only the in-frame ones, with some missing. The DNA gave D and trimming, while V, J and clone size come from that table. The sample contains fewer than 300,000 clones, around 92% of which appear only once. The sample consisted of peripheral blood. The chain is built from TRBV19 and TRBJ1-1; D may be TRBD1 (6 bases). This receptor was obtained from a person under 35 with COVID-19, enrolled during active disease. CDR3 protein: CASSILGQHMGETEGTEAFF. The CDR3 DNA reads TGTGCCAGTAGTATTTTGGGACAACACATGGGAGAGACCGAGGGCACTGAAGCTTTCTTT.